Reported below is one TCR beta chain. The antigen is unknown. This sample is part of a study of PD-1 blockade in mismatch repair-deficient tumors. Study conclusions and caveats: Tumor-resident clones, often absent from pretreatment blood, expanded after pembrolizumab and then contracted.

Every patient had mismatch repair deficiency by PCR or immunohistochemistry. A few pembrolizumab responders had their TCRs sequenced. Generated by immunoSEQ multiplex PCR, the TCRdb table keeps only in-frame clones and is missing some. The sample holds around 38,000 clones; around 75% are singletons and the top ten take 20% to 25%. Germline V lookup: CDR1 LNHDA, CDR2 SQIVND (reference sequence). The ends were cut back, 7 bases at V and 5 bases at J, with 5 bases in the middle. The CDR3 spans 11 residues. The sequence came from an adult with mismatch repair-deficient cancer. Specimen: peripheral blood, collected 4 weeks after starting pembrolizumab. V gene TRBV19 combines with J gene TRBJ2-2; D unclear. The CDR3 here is CASTGTGELFF. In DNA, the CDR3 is TGTGCCAGTACAGGAACCGGGGAGCTGTTTTTT.